This T cell receptor beta chain was identified in a study of T cells in Graves' hyperthyroidism and ophthalmopathy. CDR3 length equals 15 residues. Germline CDR1 and CDR2: DFQATT and SNEGSKA (reference sequence). V lost 7 bases to trimming and J lost 7 bases; unmatched junction nucleotides: 18. Points on this clonotype: Its antigen is not known.

Study-wide findings and caveats: A model built on 13 V-J features separated ophthalmopathy from stable hyperthyroidism.

Hyperthyroidism patients were newly diagnosed, had disease duration under 2 months, and were aged 18 to 65 years. A patient was excluded if there was uncontrolled infection, other autoimmune disease, pregnancy or lactation. Around 10 ml fresh peripheral blood yielded the PBMCs. RNA transcripts provided the source from which TCR beta CDR3 regions were amplified. The study used the HTBI primer set for a first-round RT-PCR of the TCR CDR3. TCRdb ran MiXCR on the multiplex PCR reads and lists one entry per CDR3 protein. The table includes 130,000 or so distinct CDR3 sequences, around 20% detected once. V and J are TRBV20-1 and TRBJ2-7, with 8 bases lining up with TRBD2. The sequenced sample consisted of blood. The sequence derives from a woman in her forties or fifties with Graves' hyperthyroidism that later progressed to Graves' ophthalmopathy. CDR3 nucleotide sequence: TGCAGTGGCGGGGGGCCGCGGGGAGGGCCTCATGAGCAGTACTTC. Its translation is CSGGGPRGGPHEQYF.